This T cell receptor beta chain was sequenced for a study of T cell responses to AZD1222 COVID-19 vaccine. CDR1 and CDR2 from the germline V gene are SNHLY and FYNNEI. The CDR3 length is 14 residues. J gave up 6 bases and V 6 bases, and 6 bases lay outside the gene matches. The protocol was immunoSEQ multiplex PCR, while the TCRdb copy is restricted to in-frame clones and leaves out a portion. The table has 150,000 to 200,000 clones, about 91% seen once; the top ten hold 1.1%. This clone was observed once. This specimen was peripheral blood, taken 28 days after the second AZD1222 dose. This clonotype originated in an adult who received the AZD1222 COVID-19 vaccine. This sequence joins TRBV2 and TRBJ1-5, with 9 positions matching TRBD1. The CDR3 sequence is CASREQGAFQPQHF. CDR3 nucleotides: TGTGCCAGCAGGGAACAGGGGGCTTTTCAGCCCCAGCATTTT.